The clone carrying this T cell receptor (beta chain) was detected a few times. Its antigen remains unknown. Amplification of TCR beta used genomic DNA extracted from peripheral blood. A mixed TRB-A/B primer pool amplified rearranged TRB by multiplex touch-down PCR. TCRdb ran MiXCR on the multiplex PCR reads and lists one entry per CDR3 protein. The profile shows some 11,000 distinct CDR3 sequences, 25% to 30% of them singletons. The data were obtained in a study of T cell repertoires in aging, cancer and after chemotherapy. Broader study findings: Age-matched healthy donors had significantly more diverse, less clonal blood TCR repertoires than untreated cancer patients. Immunological memory after chemotherapy cannot be judged from the repertoire data.

CDR1 and CDR2 from the germline V gene are MNHEY and SMNVEV (reference sequence). Trimming at V came to 3 bases and at J to 7 bases, leaving 10 bases not matched to a gene. This CDR3 is built from 16 residues. This clonotype originated in a human donor in good health. This sequence joins TRBV27 and TRBJ2-2; 8 bases line up with TRBD1. What was sequenced was blood. CDR3 region: CASSFIPTGAGGELFF. In DNA form, the CDR3 reads TGTGCCAGCAGTTTTATACCGACAGGGGCAGGCGGGGAGCTGTTTTTT.